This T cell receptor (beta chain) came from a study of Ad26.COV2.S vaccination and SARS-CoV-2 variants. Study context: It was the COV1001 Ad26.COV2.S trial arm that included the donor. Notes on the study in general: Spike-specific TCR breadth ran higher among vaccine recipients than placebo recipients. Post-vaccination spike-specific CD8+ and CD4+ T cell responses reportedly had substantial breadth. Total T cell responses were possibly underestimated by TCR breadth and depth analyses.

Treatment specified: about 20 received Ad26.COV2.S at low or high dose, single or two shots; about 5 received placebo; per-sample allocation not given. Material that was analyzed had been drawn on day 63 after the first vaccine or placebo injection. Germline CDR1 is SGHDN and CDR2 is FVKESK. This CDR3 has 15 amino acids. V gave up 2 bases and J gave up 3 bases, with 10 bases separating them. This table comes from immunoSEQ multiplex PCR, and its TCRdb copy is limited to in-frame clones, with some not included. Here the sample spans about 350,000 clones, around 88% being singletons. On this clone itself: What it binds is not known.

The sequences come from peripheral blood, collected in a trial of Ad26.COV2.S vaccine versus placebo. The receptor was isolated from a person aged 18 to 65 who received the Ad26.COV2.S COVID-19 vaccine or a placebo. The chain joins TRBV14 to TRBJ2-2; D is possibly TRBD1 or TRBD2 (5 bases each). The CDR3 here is CASSQWGKYTGELFF. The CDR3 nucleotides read TGTGCCAGCAGCCAATGGGGGAAATACACCGGGGAGCTGTTTTTT.